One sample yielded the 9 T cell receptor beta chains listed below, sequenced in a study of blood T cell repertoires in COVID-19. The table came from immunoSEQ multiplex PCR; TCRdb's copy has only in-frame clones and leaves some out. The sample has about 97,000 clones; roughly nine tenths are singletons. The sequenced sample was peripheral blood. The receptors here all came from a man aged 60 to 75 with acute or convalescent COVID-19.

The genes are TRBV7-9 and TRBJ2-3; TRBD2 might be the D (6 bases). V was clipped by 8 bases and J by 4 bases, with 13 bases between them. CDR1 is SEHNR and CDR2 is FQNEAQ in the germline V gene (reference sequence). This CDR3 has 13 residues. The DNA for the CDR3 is TGTGCCAGCGGAACCGGAGGGGCAGATACGCAGTATTTT. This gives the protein CASGTGGADTQYF.

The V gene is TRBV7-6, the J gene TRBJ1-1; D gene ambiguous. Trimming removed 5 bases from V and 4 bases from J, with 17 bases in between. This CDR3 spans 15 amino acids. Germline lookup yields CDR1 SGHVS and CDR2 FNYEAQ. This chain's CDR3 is CASSRAHWGGTEAFF. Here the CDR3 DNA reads TGTGCCAGCAGCCGCGCCCACTGGGGAGGCACTGAAGCTTTCTTT.

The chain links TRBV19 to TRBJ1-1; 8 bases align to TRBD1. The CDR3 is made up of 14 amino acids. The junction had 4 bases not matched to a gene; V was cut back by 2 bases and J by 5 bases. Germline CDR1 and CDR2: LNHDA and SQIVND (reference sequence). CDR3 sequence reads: CASSIQGARTEAFF. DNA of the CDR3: TGTGCCAGTAGTATACAGGGGGCGCGGACTGAAGCTTTCTTT.

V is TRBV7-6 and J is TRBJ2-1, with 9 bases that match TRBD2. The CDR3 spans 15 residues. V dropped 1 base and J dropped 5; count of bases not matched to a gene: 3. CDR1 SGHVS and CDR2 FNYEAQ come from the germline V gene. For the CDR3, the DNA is TGTGCCAGCAGCTTAGATGCGGGGGGGGACAATGAGCAGTTCTTC. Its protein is CASSLDAGGDNEQFF.

The CDR3 DNA reads TGTGCCAGTAGTACCCTCGACAGTAACTATGGCTACACCTTC. Translated, it gives CASSTLDSNYGYTF. The chain is built from TRBV19 and TRBJ1-2, with a weak D call TRBD1 (5 bases). The germline V and J ends were trimmed by 4 bases and 1 base, with 10 bases remaining between them. The CDR3 extends over 14 amino acids. Germline V lookup: CDR1 LNHDA, CDR2 SQIVND (reference sequence).

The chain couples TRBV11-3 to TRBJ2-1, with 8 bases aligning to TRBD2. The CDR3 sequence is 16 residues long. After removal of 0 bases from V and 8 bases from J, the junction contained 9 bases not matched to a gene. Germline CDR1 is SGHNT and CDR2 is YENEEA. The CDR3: CASSLDSGVSSDEQFF. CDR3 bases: TGTGCCAGCAGCTTAGATAGCGGGGTGTCAAGCGATGAGCAGTTCTTC.

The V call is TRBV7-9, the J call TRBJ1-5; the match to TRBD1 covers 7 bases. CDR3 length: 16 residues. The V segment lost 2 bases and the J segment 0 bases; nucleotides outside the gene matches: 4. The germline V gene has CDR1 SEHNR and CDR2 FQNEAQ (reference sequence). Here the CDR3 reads CASSLWGTDSNQPQHF. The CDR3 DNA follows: TGTGCCAGCAGCTTATGGGGGACAGATAGCAATCAGCCCCAGCATTTT. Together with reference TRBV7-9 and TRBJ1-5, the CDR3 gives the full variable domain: DTGVSQNPRHKITKRGQNVTFRCDPISEHNRLYWYRQTLGQGPEFLTYFQNEAQLEKSRLLSDRFSAERPKGSFSTLEIQRTEQGDSAMYLCASSLWGTDSNQPQHFGDGTRLSIL.

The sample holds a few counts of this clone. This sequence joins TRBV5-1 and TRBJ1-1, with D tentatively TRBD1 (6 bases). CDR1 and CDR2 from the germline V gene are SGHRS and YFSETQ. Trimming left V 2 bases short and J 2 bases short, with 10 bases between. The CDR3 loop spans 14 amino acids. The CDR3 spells CASSFQGQNTEAFF. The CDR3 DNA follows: TGCGCCAGCAGCTTTCAGGGGCAAAACACTGAAGCTTTCTTT.

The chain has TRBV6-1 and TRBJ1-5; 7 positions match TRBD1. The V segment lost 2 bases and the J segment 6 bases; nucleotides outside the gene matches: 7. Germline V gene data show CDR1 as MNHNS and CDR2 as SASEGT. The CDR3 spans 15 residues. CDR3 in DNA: TGTGCCAGCAGTGAATCGCAGGGGGTGGGTCAGCCCCAGCATTTT. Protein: CASSESQGVGQPQHF.